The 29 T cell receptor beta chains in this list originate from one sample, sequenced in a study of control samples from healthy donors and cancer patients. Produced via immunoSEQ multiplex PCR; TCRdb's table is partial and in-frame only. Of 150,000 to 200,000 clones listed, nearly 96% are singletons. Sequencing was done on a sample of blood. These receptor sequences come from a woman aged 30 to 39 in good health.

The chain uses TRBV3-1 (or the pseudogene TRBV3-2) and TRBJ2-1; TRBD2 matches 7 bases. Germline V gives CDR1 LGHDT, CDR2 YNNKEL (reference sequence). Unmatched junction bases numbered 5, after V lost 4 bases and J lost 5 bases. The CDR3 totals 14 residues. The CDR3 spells CASSPMLADNEQFF. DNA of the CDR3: TGTGCCAGCAGCCCCATGCTAGCGGACAATGAGCAGTTCTTC.

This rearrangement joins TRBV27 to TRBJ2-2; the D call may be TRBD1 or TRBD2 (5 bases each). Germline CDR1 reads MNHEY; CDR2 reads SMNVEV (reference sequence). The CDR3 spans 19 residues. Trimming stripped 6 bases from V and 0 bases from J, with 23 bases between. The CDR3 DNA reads TGTGCCAGCAGCCTCAGGGCATGGGGGAATTTTGCGAACACCGGGGAGCTGTTTTTT. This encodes CASSLRAWGNFANTGELFF.

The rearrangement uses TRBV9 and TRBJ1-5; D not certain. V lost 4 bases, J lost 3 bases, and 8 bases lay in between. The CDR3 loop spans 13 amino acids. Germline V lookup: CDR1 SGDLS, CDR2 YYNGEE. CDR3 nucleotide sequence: TGTGCCAGCAGCTTCGGGGACAATCAGCCCCAGCATTTT. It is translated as CASSFGDNQPQHF.

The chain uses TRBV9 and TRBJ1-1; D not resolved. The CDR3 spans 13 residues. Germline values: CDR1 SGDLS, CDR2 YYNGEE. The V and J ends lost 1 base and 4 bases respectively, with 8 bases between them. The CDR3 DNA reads TGTGCCAGCAGCGTAAGGTGGGGCACTGAAGCTTTCTTT. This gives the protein CASSVRWGTEAFF.

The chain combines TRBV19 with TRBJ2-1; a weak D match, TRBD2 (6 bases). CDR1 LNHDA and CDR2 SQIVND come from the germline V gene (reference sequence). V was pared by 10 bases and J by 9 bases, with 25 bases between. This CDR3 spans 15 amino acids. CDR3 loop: CATKGGTSQAGEQFF. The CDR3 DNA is TGTGCCACCAAGGGCGGGACCTCACAGGCGGGTGAGCAGTTCTTC.

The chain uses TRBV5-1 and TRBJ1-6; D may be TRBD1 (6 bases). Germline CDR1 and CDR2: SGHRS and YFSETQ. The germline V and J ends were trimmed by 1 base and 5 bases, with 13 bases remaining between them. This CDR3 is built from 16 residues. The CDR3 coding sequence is TGCGCCAGCAGCTTGAGGCCGGGACAAAATAATTCACCCCTCCACTTT. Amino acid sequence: CASSLRPGQNNSPLHF. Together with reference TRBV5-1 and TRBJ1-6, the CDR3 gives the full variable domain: KAGVTQTPRYLIKTRGQQVTLSCSPISGHRSVSWYQQTPGQGLQFLFEYFSETQRNKGNFPGRFSGRQFSNSRSEMNVSTLELGDSALYLCASSLRPGQNNSPLHFGNGTRLTVT.

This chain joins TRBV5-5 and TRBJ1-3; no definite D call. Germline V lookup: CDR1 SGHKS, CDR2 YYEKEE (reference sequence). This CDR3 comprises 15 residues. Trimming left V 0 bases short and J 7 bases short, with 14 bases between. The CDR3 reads CASSLGFSVSNTIYF. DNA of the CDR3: TGTGCCAGCAGCTTGGGATTTTCCGTGTCGAACACCATATATTTT.

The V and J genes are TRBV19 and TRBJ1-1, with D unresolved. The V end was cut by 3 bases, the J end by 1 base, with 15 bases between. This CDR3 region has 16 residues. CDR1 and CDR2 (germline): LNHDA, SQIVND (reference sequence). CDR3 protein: CASSIGRTVKNTEAFF. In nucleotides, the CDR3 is TGTGCCAGTAGTATTGGCAGGACTGTAAAGAACACTGAAGCTTTCTTT. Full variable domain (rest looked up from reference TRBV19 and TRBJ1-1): DGGITQSPKYLFRKEGQNVTLSCEQNLNHDAMYWYRQDPGQGLRLIYYSQIVNDFQKGDIAEGYSVSREKKESFPLTVTSAQKNPTAFYLCASSIGRTVKNTEAFFGQGTRLTVV.

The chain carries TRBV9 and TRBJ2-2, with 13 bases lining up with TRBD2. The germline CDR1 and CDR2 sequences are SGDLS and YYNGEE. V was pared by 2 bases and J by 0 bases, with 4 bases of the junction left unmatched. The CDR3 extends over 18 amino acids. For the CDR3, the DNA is TGTGCCAGCAGCGTCGGACTAGCGGGAGAACCGAACACCGGGGAGCTGTTTTTT. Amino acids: CASSVGLAGEPNTGELFF.

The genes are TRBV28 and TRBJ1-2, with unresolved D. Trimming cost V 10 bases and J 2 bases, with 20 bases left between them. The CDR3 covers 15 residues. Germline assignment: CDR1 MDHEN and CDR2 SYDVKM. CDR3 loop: CATTDWKTLNYGYTF. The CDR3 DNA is TGTGCCACCACAGATTGGAAGACCTTAAACTATGGCTACACCTTC.

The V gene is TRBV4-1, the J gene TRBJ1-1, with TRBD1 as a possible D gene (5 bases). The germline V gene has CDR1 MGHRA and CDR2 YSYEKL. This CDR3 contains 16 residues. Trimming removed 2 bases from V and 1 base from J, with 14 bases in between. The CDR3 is CASSQFPRARNTEAFF. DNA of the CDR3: TGCGCCAGCAGCCAATTTCCCAGGGCCAGGAACACTGAAGCTTTCTTT.

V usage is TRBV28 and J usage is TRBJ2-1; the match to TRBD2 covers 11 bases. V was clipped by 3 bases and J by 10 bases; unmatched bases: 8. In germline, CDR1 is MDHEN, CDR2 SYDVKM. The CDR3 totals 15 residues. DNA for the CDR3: TGTGCCAGCAGTTTCCTTAGCGGGGGGGCCTGGGAGCAGTTCTTC. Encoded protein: CASSFLSGGAWEQFF. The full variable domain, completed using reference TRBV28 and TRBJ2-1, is DVKVTQSSRYLVKRTGEKVFLECVQDMDHENMFWYRQDPGLGLRLIYFSYDVKMKEKGDIPEGYSVSREKKERFSLILESASTNQTSMYLCASSFLSGGAWEQFFGPGTRLTVL.

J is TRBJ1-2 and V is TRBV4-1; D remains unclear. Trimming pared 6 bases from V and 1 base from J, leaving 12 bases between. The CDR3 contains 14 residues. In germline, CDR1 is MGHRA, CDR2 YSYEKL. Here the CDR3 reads CASRGIGSNYGYTF. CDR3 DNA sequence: TGCGCCAGCAGAGGGATAGGTAGTAACTATGGCTACACCTTC.

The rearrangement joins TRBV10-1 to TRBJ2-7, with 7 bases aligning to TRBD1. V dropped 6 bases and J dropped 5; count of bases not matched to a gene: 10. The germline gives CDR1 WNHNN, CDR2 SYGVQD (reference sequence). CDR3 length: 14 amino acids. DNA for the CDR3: TGCGCCAGCAGCGTAGGGACAGCCCGCAACGAGCAGTACTTC. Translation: CASSVGTARNEQYF.

The DNA of the CDR3 is TGTGCCAGCAGTTTCCCCCCAGTCACCAGCTCCTACGAGCAGTACTTC. Translated, it gives CASSFPPVTSSYEQYF. The V call is TRBV28, the J call TRBJ2-7; D remains ambiguous. V lost 3 bases to trimming and J lost 0 bases, with 15 bases between them. Germline CDR1 and CDR2: MDHEN and SYDVKM. The CDR3 spans 16 residues.

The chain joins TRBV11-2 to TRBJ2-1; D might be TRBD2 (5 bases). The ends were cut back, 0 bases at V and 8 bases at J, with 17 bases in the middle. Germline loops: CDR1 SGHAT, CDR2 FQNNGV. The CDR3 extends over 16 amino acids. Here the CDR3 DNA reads TGTGCCAGCAGCTTAGAAGGACTTTTTAGTCTATATGAGCAGTTCTTC. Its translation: CASSLEGLFSLYEQFF.

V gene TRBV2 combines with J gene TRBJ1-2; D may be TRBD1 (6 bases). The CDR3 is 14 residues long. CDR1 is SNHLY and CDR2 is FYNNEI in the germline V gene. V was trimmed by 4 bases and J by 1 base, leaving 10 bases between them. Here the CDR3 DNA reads TGTGCCAGCAGTGTGGAACAGGGTAACTATGGCTACACCTTC. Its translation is CASSVEQGNYGYTF.

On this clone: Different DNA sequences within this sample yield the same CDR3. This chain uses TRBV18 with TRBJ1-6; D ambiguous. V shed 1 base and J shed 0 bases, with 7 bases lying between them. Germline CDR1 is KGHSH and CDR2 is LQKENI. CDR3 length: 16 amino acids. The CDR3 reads CASSPLESSYNSPLHF. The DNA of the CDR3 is TGTGCCAGCTCACCACTGGAGAGCTCCTATAATTCACCCCTCCACTTT.

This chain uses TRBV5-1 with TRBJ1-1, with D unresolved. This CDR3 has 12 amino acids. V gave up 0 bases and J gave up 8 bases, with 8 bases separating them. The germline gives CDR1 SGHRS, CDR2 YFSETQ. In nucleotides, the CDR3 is TGCGCCAGCAGCTTGGAATCTAGAGAAGCTTTCTTT. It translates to CASSLESREAFF.

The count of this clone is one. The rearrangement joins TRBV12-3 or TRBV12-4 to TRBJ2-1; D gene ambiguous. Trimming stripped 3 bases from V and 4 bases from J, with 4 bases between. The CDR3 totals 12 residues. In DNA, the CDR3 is TGTGCCAGCAGTTTTGGGTACAATGAGCAGTTCTTC. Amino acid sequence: CASSFGYNEQFF.

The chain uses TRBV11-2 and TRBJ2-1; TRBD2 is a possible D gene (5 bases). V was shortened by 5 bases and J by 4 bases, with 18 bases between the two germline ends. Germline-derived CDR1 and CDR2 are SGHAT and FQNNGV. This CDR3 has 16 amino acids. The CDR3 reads CASSRPGVPPYNEQFF. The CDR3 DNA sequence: TGTGCCAGCAGCCGCCCCGGGGTGCCACCATACAATGAGCAGTTCTTC.

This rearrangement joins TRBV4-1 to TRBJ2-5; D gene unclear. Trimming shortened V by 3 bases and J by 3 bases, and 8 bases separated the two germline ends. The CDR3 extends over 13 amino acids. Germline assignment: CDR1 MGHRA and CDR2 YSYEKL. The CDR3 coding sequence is TGCGCCAGCAGCCACATCCCAGAAGAGACCCAGTACTTC. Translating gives CASSHIPEETQYF.

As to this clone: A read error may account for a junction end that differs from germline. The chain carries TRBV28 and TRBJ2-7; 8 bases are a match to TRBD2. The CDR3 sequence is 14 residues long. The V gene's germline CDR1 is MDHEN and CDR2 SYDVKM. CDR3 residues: CASSRGGETRPGHF. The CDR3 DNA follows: TGTGCCAGCAGTCGGGGGGGGGAGACACGGCCAGGTCACTTC.

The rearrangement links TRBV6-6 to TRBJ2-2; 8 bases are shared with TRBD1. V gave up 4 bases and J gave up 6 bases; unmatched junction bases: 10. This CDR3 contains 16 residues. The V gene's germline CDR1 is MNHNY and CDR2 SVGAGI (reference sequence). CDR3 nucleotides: TGTGCCAGCAGTTCCCTGGACAGGGCTGGGGCCGGGGAGCTGTTTTTT. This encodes CASSSLDRAGAGELFF.

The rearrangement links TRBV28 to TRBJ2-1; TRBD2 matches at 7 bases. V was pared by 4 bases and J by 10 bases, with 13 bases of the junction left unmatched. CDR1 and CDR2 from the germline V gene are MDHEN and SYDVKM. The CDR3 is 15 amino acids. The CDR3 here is CASSYLASGMAEQFF. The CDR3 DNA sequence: TGTGCCAGCAGTTACCTGGCTAGCGGTATGGCAGAGCAGTTCTTC.

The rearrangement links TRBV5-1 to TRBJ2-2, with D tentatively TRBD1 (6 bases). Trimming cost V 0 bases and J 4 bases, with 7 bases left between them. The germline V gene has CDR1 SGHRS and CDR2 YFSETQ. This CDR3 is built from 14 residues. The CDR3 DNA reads TGCGCCAGCAGCTTGGGACAGGCCACCGGGGAGCTGTTTTTT. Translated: CASSLGQATGELFF.

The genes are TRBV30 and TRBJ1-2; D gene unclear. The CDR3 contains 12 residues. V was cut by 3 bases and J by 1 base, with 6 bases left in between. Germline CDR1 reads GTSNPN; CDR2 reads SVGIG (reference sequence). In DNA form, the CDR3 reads TGTGCCTGGAGGGCTCATAACTATGGCTACACCTTC. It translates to CAWRAHNYGYTF.

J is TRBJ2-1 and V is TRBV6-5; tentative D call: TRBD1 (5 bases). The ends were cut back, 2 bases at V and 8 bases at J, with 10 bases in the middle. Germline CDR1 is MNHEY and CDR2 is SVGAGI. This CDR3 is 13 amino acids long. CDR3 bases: TGTGCCAGCAGTTACCCGCCAGGGTATGAGCAGTTCTTC. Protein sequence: CASSYPPGYEQFF.

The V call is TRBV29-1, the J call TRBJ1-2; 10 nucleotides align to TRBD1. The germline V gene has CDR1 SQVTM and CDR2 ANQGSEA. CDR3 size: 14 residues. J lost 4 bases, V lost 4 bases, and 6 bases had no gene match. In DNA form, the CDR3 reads TGCAGCGTTGCCCCCCGACAGGGGGCCTATGGCTACACCTTC. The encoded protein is CSVAPRQGAYGYTF.